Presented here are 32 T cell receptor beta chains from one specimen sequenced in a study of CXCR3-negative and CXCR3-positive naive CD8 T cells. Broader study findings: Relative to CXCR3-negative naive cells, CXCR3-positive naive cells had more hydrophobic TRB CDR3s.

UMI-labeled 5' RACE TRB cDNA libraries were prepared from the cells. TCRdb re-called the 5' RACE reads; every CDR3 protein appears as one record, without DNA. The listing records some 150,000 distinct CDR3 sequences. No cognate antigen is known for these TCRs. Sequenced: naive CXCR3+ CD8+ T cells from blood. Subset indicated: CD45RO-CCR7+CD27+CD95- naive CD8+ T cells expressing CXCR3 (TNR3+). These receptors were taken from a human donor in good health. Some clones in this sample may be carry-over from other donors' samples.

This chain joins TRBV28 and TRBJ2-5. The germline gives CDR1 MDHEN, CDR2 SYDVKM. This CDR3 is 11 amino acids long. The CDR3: CASRDDETQYF.

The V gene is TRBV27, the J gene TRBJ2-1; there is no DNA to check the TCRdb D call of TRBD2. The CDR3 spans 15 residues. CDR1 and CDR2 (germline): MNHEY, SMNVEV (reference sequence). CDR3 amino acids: CASSASGSIRNEQFF.

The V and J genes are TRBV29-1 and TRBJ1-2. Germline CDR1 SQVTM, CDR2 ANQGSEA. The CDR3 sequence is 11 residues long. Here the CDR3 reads CSVQAGYGYTF. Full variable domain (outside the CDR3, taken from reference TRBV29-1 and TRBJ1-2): SAVISQKPSRDICQRGTSLTIQCQVDSQVTMMFWYRQQPGQSLTLIATANQGSEATYESGFVIDKFPISRPNLTFSTLTVSNMSPEDSSIYLCSVQAGYGYTFGSGTRLTVV.

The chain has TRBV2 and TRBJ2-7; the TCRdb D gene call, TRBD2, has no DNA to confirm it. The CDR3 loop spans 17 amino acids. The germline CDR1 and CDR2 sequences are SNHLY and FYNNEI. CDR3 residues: CASSENGGTEQTYEQYF.

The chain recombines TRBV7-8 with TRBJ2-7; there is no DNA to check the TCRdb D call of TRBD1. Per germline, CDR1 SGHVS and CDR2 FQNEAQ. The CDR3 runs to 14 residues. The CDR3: CASSITTGFDEQYF.

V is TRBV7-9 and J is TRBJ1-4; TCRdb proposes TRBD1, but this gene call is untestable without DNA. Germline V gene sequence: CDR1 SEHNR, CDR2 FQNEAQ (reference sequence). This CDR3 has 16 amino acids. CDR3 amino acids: CASSSSPRGREEKLFF.

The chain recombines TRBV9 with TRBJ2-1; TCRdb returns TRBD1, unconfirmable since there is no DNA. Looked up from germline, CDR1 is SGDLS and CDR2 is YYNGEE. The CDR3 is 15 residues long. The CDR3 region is CASSQGGGLGNEQFF.

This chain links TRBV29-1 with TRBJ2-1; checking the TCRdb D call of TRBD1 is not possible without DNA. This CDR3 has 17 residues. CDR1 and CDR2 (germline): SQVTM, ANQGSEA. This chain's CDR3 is CSVDPAQGERTYNEQFF.

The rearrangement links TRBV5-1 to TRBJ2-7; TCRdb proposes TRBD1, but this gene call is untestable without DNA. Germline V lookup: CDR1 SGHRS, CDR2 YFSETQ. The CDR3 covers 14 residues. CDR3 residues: CASSLDLTGGEQYF. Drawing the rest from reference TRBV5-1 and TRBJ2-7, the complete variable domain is KAGVTQTPRYLIKTRGQQVTLSCSPISGHRSVSWYQQTPGQGLQFLFEYFSETQRNKGNFPGRFSGRQFSNSRSEMNVSTLELGDSALYLCASSLDLTGGEQYFGPGTRLTVT.

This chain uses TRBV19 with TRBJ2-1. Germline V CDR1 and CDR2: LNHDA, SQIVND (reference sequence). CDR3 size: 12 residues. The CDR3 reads CASSMSANEQFF.

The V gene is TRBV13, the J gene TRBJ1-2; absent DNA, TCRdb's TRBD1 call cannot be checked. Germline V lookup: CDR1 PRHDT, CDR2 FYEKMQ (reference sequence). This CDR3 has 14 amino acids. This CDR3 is CASSQFLGRSRYTF.

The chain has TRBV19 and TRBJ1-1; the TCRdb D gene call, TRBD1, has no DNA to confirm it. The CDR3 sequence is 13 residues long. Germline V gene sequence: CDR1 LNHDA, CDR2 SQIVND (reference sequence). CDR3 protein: CASSMAPHTEAFF.

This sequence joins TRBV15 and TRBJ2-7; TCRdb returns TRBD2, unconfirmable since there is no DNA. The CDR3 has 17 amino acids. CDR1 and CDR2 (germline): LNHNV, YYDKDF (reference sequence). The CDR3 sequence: CATSRDRTLAALNEQYF.

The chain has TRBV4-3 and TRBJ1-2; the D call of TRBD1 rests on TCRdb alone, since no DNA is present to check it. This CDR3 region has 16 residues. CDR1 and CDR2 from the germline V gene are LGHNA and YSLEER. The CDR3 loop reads CASSQDRNTGNYGYTF.

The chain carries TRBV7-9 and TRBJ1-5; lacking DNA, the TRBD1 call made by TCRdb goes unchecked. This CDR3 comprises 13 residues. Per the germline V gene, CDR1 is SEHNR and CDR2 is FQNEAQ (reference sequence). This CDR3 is CASSPRWDQPQHF.

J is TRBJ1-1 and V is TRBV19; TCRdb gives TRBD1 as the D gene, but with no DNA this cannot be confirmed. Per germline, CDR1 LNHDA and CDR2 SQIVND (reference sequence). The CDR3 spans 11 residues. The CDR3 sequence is CASSRQRQAFF.

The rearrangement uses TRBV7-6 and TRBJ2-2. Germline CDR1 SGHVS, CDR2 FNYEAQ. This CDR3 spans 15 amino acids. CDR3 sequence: CASSLAPVDTGELFF.

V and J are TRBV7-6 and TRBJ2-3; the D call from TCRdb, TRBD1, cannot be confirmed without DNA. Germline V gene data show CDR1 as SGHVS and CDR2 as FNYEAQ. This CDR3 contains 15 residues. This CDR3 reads CASSLRTGPTDTQYF.

CDR3 region: CSVEDFGQNAYEQYF. The gene calls are TRBV29-1 and TRBJ2-7. The CDR3 consists of 15 residues. Per the germline V gene, CDR1 is SQVTM and CDR2 is ANQGSEA.

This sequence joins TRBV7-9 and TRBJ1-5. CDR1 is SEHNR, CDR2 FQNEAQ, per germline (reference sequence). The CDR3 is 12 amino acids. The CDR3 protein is CASSLGSDRQHF.

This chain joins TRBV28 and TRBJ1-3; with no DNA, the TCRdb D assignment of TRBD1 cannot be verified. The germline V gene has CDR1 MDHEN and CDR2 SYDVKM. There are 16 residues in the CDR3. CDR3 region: CASSPWGIHSGNTIYF.

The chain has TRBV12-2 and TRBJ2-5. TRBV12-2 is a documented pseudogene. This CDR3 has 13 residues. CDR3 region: CASRSTIQETQYF.

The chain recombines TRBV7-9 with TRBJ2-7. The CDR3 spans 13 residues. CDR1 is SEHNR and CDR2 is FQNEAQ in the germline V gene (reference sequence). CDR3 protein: CASSLTVAYEQYF. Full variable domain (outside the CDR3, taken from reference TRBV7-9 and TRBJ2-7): DTGVSQNPRHKITKRGQNVTFRCDPISEHNRLYWYRQTLGQGPEFLTYFQNEAQLEKSRLLSDRFSAERPKGSFSTLEIQRTEQGDSAMYLCASSLTVAYEQYFGPGTRLTVT.

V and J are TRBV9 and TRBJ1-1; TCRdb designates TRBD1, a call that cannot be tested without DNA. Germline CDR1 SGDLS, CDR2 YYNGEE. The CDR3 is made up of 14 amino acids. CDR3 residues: CASSVEGTHTEAFF.

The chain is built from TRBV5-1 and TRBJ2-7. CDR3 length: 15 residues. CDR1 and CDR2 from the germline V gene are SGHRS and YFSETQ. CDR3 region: CASSFSPQGSYEQYF.

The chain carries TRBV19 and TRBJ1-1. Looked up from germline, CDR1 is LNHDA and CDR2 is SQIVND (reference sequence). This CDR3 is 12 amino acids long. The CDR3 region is CASKWGNTEAFF.

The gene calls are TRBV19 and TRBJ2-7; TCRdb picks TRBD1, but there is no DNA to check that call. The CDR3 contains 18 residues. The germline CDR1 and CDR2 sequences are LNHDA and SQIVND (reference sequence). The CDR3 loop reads CASSIVLLDRDYSYEQYF.

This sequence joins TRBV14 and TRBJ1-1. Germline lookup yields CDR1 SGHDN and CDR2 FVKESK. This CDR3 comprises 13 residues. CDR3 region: CASREAIWAEAFF.

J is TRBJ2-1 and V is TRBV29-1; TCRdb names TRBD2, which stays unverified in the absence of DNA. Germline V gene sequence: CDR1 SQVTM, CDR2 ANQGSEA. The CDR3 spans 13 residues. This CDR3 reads CSVESGGNNEQFF.

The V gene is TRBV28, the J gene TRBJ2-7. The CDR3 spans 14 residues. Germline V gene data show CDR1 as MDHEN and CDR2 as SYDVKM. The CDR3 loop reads CASSLSGRSYEQYF.

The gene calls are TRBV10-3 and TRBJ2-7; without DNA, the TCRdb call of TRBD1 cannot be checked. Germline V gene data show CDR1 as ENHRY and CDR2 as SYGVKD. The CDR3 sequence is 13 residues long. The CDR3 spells CAITGELSYEQYF.

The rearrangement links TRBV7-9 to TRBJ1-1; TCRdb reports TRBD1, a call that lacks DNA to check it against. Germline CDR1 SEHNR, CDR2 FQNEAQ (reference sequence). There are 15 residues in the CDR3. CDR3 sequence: CASSGLGTGASEAFF.